The T cell receptor (beta chain) described here comes from a study of CDR3 diversity in severe acne. The CDR3 consists of 16 residues. Germline CDR1 is KGHDR and CDR2 is SFDVKD. Trimming took 5 bases from V and 3 from J; bases not matched to a gene: 8. One entry per CDR3 protein, called by TCRdb with MiXCR from the PCR reads. Here the sample spans 89,000 or so distinct CDR3 sequences, about half being singletons. This clonotype originated in a male donor in good health, serving as a control. V gene TRBV24-1 combines with J gene TRBJ2-7; 11 bases are shared with TRBD2. The material sequenced was blood. CDR3 region: CATSGPAGTSGYEQYF. The CDR3 nucleotides read TGTGCCACCAGTGGTCCGGCCGGGACTAGCGGCTACGAGCAGTACTTC.